This T cell receptor beta chain comes out of a study of T cells after yellow fever vaccination. TCRdb reprocessed the 5' RACE reads with MiXCR, giving one entry per CDR3 protein. The sample yields about 130,000 distinct CDR3 sequences, less than 8.5% seen once. The CDR3 extends over 14 amino acids. With V trimmed by 3 bases and J by 10 bases, 9 bases remained unmatched. The V gene's germline CDR1 is SGHTA and CDR2 FQGNSA. The rearrangement uses TRBV7-2 and TRBJ2-1, with 7 bases lining up with TRBD2. This specimen consisted of CD4+ T cells sorted from PBMCs, obtained 10 days after the yellow fever booster vaccination. The TCR originated in a man aged 30-40 years who received the YFV17D yellow fever vaccine. The CDR3 bases are TGTGCCAGCAGCTTGTGGGAGGGCCAGGGAGAGCAGTTCTTC. Protein: CASSLWEGQGEQFF.